Listed below are T cell receptor beta chains from one sample, sequenced in a study of response to subunit inactivated influenza vaccine. A single record per CDR3 protein comes from TCRdb applying MiXCR to the RT-PCR reads. The data contain about 500,000 distinct CDR3 sequences, roughly 13% of them singletons. This specimen was PBMCs from blood, taken more than 35 days after vaccination. All receptors derive from a man in his fifties who received an inactivated influenza vaccine. Both conserved end residues are part of each CDR3. D genes are given only for firm matches. Not all rows give a size; the values are once, few, many and, for expanded clones, a class.

V	size	J	D	DNA	CDR3
TRBV6-2/TRBV6-3	-	TRBJ1-5	-	TGTGCCAGCATGGGGGGCAGCCTCAGCAATCAGCCCCAGCATTTT	CASMGGSLSNQPQHF
TRBV7-9	few	TRBJ1-1	TRBD1	TGTGCCAGCAGCTTACGGGGGACAGGGTGGAGAGGAACTGAAGCTTTCTTT	CASSLRGTGWRGTEAFF
TRBV4-2	-	TRBJ2-6	-	TGTGCCAGCAGCCAAGAATTGGCCAGGGTTTCGGGGGCCAACGTCCTGACTTTC	CASSQELARVSGANVLTF
TRBV25-1	-	TRBJ1-3	-	TGTGCCAGCAGTGACAGATCTATATCTGGAAACACCATATATTTT	CASSDRSISGNTIYF
TRBV20-1	few	TRBJ1-5	TRBD1	TGCAGTGCGTCAACAGGGGGGAGGAATCAGCCCCAGCATTTT	CSASTGGRNQPQHF
TRBV12-3/TRBV12-4	few	TRBJ2-3	TRBD2	TGTGCCAGCTGGATCGCGGGGGGCACGCAGTATTTT	CASWIAGGTQYF
TRBV20-1	few	TRBJ2-7	-	TGCAGTGCTAGAGAGATTAGGGCGGGGGCGCCATACGAGCAGTACTTC	CSAREIRAGAPYEQYF
TRBV6-2/TRBV6-3	few	TRBJ2-7	TRBD2	TGTGCCAGCAGTTACCCAGCGGGGAGGGCATTCTACGAGCAGTACTTC	CASSYPAGRAFYEQYF
TRBV7-9	-	TRBJ2-1	-	TGTGCCAGCAGTTTATCGGCAGGGATCCTCAATGAGCAGTTCTTC	CASSLSAGILNEQFF
TRBV12-3/TRBV12-4	-	TRBJ2-7	-	TGTGCCAGCAGCCCTCCGGCACAGGGATCCGAGCAGTACTTC	CASSPPAQGSEQYF
TRBV6-2/TRBV6-3	-	TRBJ2-3	-	TGTGCCAGCAGTCAGGGGGACTCTACAGATACGCAGTATTTT	CASSQGDSTDTQYF
TRBV6-1	-	TRBJ1-4	-	TGTGCCAGCACCATGGACGGACGGCGAGAAAAACTGTTTTTT	CASTMDGRREKLFF
TRBV7-8	few	TRBJ2-5	-	TGTGCCAGCAGCTTAGCGATTGAAAAAGAGACCCAGTACTTC	CASSLAIEKETQYF
TRBV3-1	many	TRBJ2-1	-	TGTGCCAGCAGCCTAGTGGGGGGCGATGAGCAGTTCTTC	CASSLVGGDEQFF
TRBV7-9	few	TRBJ2-6	-	TGTGCCAGCAGCTTCCAACGAGGACAGCCTGGGGCCAACGTCCTGACTTTC	CASSFQRGQPGANVLTF
TRBV4-1	many	TRBJ1-4	-	TGCGCCAGCAGCCAAGGACCTTCAAATGAAAAACTGTTTTTT	CASSQGPSNEKLFF
TRBV7-2	few	TRBJ2-5	-	TGTGCCAGCAGCTCCTACCCGGGCAACCAAGAGACCCAGTACTTC	CASSSYPGNQETQYF
TRBV18	-	TRBJ2-7	TRBD1	TGTGCCAGCTCACCTCGTCCCGGGACAGGGTACGAGCAGTACTTC	CASSPRPGTGYEQYF
TRBV12-3/TRBV12-4	-	TRBJ1-1	-	TGTGCCAGCAGTCCGAGGGGGGTTTATTACACTGAAGCTTTCTTT	CASSPRGVYYTEAFF
TRBV28	few	TRBJ2-1	-	TGTGCCAGCAGTTTAGGAGACCGGACAATACGGGGGAAGTTCTTC	CASSLGDRTIRGKFF
TRBV12-3/TRBV12-4	few	TRBJ2-7	TRBD1	TGTGCCAGCAGGGGGGGACAGGGGCCCTACGAGCAGTACTTC	CASRGGQGPYEQYF
TRBV12-3/TRBV12-4	few	TRBJ1-2	-	TGTGCCAGCACCCCCACTACCGTAGATGGCTACACCTTC	CASTPTTVDGYTF
TRBV6-2/TRBV6-3	-	TRBJ2-7	TRBD2	TGTGCCAGCAGTGGACTAGCGGGAGGTGTGTACGAGCAGTACTTC	CASSGLAGGVYEQYF
TRBV7-2	many	TRBJ2-7	-	TGTGCCAGCAGTAATTACGGTAGTTCCTACGAGCAGTACTTC	CASSNYGSSYEQYF
TRBV10-1	many	TRBJ2-1	-	TGCGCCAGCAAGGGGTCCCAGGGAAGCGACTACAATGAGCAGTTCTTC	CASKGSQGSDYNEQFF
TRBV7-8	-	TRBJ2-5	-	TGTGCCAGCAGCTTATACCGTAGGGGTCAAGAGACCCAGTACTTC	CASSLYRRGQETQYF
TRBV12-3/TRBV12-4	many	TRBJ2-2	-	TGTGCCAGCAGTTTGGTAGGGCTTAACACCGGGGAGCTGTTTTTT	CASSLVGLNTGELFF
TRBV5-1	-	TRBJ2-2	-	TGCGCCAGCAGCTTGGCGGCCAGATCCTCCGGGGAGCTGTTTTTT	CASSLAARSSGELFF
TRBV12-5	-	TRBJ2-1	TRBD2	TGTGCTAGTGGTTTGGCCGGCGGGAGAGGGGATGAGCAGTTCTTC	CASGLAGGRGDEQFF
TRBV12-3/TRBV12-4	few	TRBJ2-3	-	TGTGCCACCACCTCACGCCCAGATACGCAGTATTTT	CATTSRPDTQYF
TRBV4-2	few	TRBJ2-3	TRBD2	TGTGCCAGCAGCCCCGGACTAGGGGTGGATACGCAGTATTTT	CASSPGLGVDTQYF
TRBV15	few	TRBJ1-4	TRBD1	TGTGCCACCAGCAGGACAGGGATGGGGGAAAAACTGTTTTTT	CATSRTGMGEKLFF
TRBV20-1	many	TRBJ2-7	TRBD2	TGCAGTGCCTCAGACGGCGGGGGAGTGTCCTACGAGCAGTACTTC	CSASDGGGVSYEQYF
TRBV13	few	TRBJ1-1	TRBD1	TGTGCCAGCAGCGCACCGACAGGGGGAGACACTGAAGCTTTCTTT	CASSAPTGGDTEAFF
TRBV12-3/TRBV12-4	many	TRBJ1-6	TRBD1	TGTGCCAGCAGCGGGACAGGGGGACATTCACCCCTCCACTTT	CASSGTGGHSPLHF
TRBV29-1	-	TRBJ2-7	-	TGCAGCGTTGAAACAGGGATCTCCTACGAGCAGTACTTC	CSVETGISYEQYF
TRBV3-1	-	TRBJ1-1	-	TGTGCCAGCAGCCGCGGTCACGAGTCAGCTTTCTTT	CASSRGHESAFF
TRBV6-5	many	TRBJ2-5	TRBD2	TGTGCCAGCAGTTACTCGATTATTAGCGGGGATAAAGAGACCCAGTACTTC	CASSYSIISGDKETQYF
TRBV12-3/TRBV12-4	many	TRBJ2-5	TRBD2	TGTGCCAGCCACCCCGGGGGGTGGAAAGAGACCCAGTACTTC	CASHPGGWKETQYF
TRBV20-1	many	TRBJ2-7	-	TGCAGTGCTAGAGACCCCGGGTTTCAACCCAACGAGCAGTACTTC	CSARDPGFQPNEQYF
TRBV29-1	many	TRBJ2-7	TRBD1	TGCAGCGTTGACATGTCAAGTCGCAGGGGGATTAACGAGCAGTACTTC	CSVDMSSRRGINEQYF
TRBV12-3/TRBV12-4	few	TRBJ2-7	-	TGTGCCAGCAGTGGAGACAGTTCCCCTCAAGGCGAGCAGTACTTC	CASSGDSSPQGEQYF
TRBV15	few	TRBJ2-7	-	TGTGCCACCAGCACTGGCCGGGACTCGGTCTACGAGCAGTACTTC	CATSTGRDSVYEQYF
TRBV20-1	few	TRBJ2-5	TRBD2	TGCAGTACTATCTCGAGGACTAGCGGGGGAGAGACCCAGTACTTC	CSTISRTSGGETQYF
TRBV5-4	once	TRBJ1-6	TRBD1	TGTGCCAGCAGCCCACCGGGACAGAATAATTCACCCCTCCACTTT	CASSPPGQNNSPLHF
TRBV24-1	many	TRBJ2-1	TRBD1	TGTGCCACCAGTGATGTCGGACAGGGGTACAAAGCTGAGCAGTTCTTC	CATSDVGQGYKAEQFF
TRBV28	few	TRBJ2-2	-	TGTGCCAGCAGAGTCTCAGGGACCGGGGAGCTGTTTTTT	CASRVSGTGELFF
TRBV29-1	-	TRBJ2-5	TRBD1	TGCAGCGTTGAAGTAACAGGGGGCCTGCAAGAGACCCAGTACTTC	CSVEVTGGLQETQYF
TRBV20-1	few	TRBJ2-7	-	TGCAGTGCTAGTTGGTCACAGCGGCCCCTCGAGCAGTACTTC	CSASWSQRPLEQYF
TRBV24-1	-	TRBJ2-3	-	TGTGCCACCAGTGAGACCACAGATACGCAGTATTTT	CATSETTDTQYF
TRBV7-2	many	TRBJ1-4	TRBD1	TGTGCCAGCAGCTTAACAGGGGTGGTCGAAAAACTGTTTTTT	CASSLTGVVEKLFF